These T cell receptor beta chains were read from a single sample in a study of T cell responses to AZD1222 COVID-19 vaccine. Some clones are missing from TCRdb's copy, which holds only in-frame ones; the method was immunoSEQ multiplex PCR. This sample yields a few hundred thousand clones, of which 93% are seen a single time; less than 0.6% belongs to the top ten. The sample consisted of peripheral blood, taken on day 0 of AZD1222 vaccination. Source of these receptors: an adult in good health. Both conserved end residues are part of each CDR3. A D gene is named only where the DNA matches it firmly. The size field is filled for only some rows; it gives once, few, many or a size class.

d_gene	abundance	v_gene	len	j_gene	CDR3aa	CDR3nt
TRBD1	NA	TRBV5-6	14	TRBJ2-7	CASSLGQGYYEQYF	TGTGCCAGCAGCTTAGGACAGGGGTACTACGAGCAGTACTTC
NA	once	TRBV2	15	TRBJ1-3	CASSKRGGSGNTIYF	TGTGCCAGCAGTAAACGGGGAGGCTCTGGAAACACCATATATTTT
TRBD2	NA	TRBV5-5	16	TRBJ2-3	CASSLGLAEFTDTQYF	TGTGCCAGCAGCTTGGGGCTAGCGGAATTCACAGATACGCAGTATTTT
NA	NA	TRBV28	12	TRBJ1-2	CASSLSAGGYTF	TGTGCCAGCAGTTTATCAGCCGGGGGCTACACCTTC
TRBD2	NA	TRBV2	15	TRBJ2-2	CASSDERGGTGELFF	TGTGCCAGCAGTGATGAGCGGGGGGGCACCGGGGAGCTGTTTTTT
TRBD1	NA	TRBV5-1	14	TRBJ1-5	CASSSTGGTQPQHF	TGCGCCAGCAGCAGTACAGGGGGGACTCAGCCCCAGCATTTT
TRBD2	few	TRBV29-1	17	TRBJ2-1	CSVETSGRFFSYNEQFF	TGCAGCGTTGAGACTAGCGGGAGGTTTTTCTCCTACAATGAGCAGTTCTTC
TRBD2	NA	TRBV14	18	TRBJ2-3	CASIPVERGGPTADTQYF	TGTGCCAGCATCCCCGTTGAGCGGGGGGGACCTACGGCAGATACGCAGTATTTT
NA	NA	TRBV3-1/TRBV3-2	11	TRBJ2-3	CASSQDVTQYF	TGTGCCAGCAGCCAAGACGTCACGCAGTATTTT
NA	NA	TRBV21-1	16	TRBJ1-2	CASSCGQDFPNYGYTF	TGTGCCAGCAGCTGCGGACAGGACTTCCCTAACTATGGCTACACCTTC
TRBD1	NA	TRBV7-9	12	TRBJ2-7	CASSFTGDEQYF	TGTGCCAGCAGCTTTACAGGGGACGAGCAGTACTTC
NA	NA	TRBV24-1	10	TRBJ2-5	CATRGETQYF	TGTGCCACCAGAGGGGAGACCCAGTACTTC
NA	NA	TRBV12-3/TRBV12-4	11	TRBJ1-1	CASSLIPDTRF	TGTGCCAGCAGTTTAATTCCCGATACTCGTTTT
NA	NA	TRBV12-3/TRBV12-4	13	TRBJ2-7	CASSFRASYEQYF	TGTGCCAGCAGTTTCCGGGCCTCCTACGAGCAGTACTTC
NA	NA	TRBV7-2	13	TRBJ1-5	CASSLGGLQPQHF	TGTGCCAGCAGCTTGGGGGGGTTGCAGCCCCAGCATTTT
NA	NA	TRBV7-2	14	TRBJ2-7	CASSLDLGAYEQYF	TGTGCCAGCAGCTTAGATTTGGGGGCCTACGAGCAGTACTTC
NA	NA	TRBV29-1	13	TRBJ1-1	CSTETGNRAEAFF	TGCAGCACGGAGACAGGAAATAGGGCTGAAGCTTTCTTT
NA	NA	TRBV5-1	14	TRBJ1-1	CASSQSPGTTEAFF	TGCGCCAGCAGTCAATCCCCGGGGACCACTGAAGCTTTCTTT
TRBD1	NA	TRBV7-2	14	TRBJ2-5	CASSSRDRQETQYF	TGTGCCAGCAGCTCCCGGGACAGGCAAGAGACCCAGTACTTC
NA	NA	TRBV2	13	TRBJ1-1	CASTSGTNTEAFF	TGTGCCAGCACCTCGGGTACGAACACTGAAGCTTTCTTT
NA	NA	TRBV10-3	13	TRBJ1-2	CAISEPQNYGYTF	TGTGCCATCAGTGAGCCGCAGAACTATGGCTACACCTTC
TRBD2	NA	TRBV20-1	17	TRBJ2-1	CSASSRASGTNLNEQFF	TGCAGTGCTAGTTCTCGGGCTAGCGGGACCAACCTCAATGAGCAGTTCTTC
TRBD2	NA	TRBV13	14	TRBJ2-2	CATKAGANTGELFF	TGTGCCACCAAAGCGGGGGCGAACACCGGGGAGCTGTTTTTT
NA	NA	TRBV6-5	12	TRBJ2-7	CASTAGTSEQYF	TGTGCCAGCACTGCGGGGACCTCAGAGCAGTACTTC
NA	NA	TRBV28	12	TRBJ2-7	CASRVGGSEQYF	TGTGCCAGCAGGGTGGGGGGTTCCGAGCAGTACTTC
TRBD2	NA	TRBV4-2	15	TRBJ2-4	CASSQERAGVNIQYF	TGTGCCAGCAGCCAAGAAAGGGCGGGAGTGAACATTCAGTACTTC
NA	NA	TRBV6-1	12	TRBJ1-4	CASSEAGEKLFF	TGTGCCAGCAGTGAAGCGGGAGAAAAACTGTTTTTT
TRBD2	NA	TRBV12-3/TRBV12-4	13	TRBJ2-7	CASSVGGAYEQYF	TGTGCCAGCAGCGTCGGGGGGGCCTACGAGCAGTACTTC
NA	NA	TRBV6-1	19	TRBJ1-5	CASSERSGLGSYSNQPQHF	TGTGCCAGCAGTGAAAGGAGCGGGCTAGGCTCTTATAGCAATCAGCCCCAGCATTTT
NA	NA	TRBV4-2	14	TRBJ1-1	CASTFEGPGTEAFF	TGTGCCAGCACCTTTGAGGGGCCCGGGACTGAAGCTTTCTTT
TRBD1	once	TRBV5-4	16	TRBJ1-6	CASSSRNQGAQRALHF	TGTGCCAGCAGTTCCCGAAACCAGGGGGCGCAACGGGCCCTCCACTTT
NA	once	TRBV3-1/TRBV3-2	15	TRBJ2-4	CASSRSTGFQNIQYF	TGTGCCAGCAGCCGCTCGACAGGTTTCCAAAACATTCAGTACTTC
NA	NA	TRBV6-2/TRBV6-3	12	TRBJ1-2	CASSFTGYGYTF	TGTGCCAGCAGTTTCACGGGTTATGGCTACACCTTC
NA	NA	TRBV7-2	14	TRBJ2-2	CASSLYMGSGELFF	TGTGCCAGCAGCTTATACATGGGATCCGGGGAGCTGTTTTTT
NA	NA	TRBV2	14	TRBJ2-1	CASSEQGPFNEQFF	TGTGCCAGCAGTGAACAGGGTCCCTTCAATGAGCAGTTCTTC
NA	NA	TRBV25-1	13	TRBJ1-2	CASSDPVAHGYTF	TGTGCCAGCAGTGACCCCGTGGCGCACGGCTACACCTTC
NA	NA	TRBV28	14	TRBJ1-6	CASGMGRAGSPLHF	TGTGCCAGCGGGATGGGCAGGGCGGGCTCACCCCTCCACTTT
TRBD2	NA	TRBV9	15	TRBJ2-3	CASSVSAGLTDTQYF	TGTGCCAGCAGCGTATCAGCGGGGCTCACAGATACGCAGTATTTT
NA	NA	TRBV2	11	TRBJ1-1	CASGQILEAFF	TGTGCCAGCGGACAGATCCTAGAAGCTTTCTTT
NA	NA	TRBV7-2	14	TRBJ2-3	CASSPQLATDTQYF	TGTGCCAGCAGCCCGCAACTAGCCACAGATACGCAGTATTTT
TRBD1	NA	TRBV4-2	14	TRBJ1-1	CASSPDRGRFEAFF	TGTGCCAGCAGCCCTGACAGGGGGCGATTTGAAGCTTTCTTT
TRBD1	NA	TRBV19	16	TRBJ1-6	CASSIARQGENSPLHF	TGTGCCAGTAGTATAGCCCGGCAGGGGGAGAATTCACCCCTCCACTTT
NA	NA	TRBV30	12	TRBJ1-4	CAWSDRGEKLFF	TGTGCCTGGAGTGACCGCGGTGAAAAACTGTTTTTT
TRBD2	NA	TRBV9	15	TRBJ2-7	CASSVEGLAGVEQYF	TGTGCCAGCAGCGTAGAGGGACTAGCGGGAGTAGAGCAGTACTTC
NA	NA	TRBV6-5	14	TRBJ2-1	CASSRIGEHNEQFF	TGTGCCAGCAGTAGGATCGGAGAACACAATGAGCAGTTCTTC
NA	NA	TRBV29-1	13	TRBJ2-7	CSVWQGGSYEQYF	TGCAGCGTTTGGCAGGGAGGTTCCTACGAGCAGTACTTC
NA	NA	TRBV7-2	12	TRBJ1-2	CASSPKTEGYTF	TGTGCCAGCAGCCCCAAGACAGAAGGCTACACCTTC
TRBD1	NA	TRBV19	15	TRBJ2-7	CASSIDVDRGYEQYF	TGTGCCAGTAGTATAGATGTTGACAGGGGCTACGAGCAGTACTTC
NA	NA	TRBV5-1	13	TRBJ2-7	CASSRGAGNEQYF	TGCGCCAGCTCCAGGGGAGCGGGGAACGAGCAGTACTTC
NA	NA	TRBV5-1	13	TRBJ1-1	CASSLAAGTEAFF	TGCGCCAGCAGCTTGGCCGCGGGAACTGAAGCTTTCTTT
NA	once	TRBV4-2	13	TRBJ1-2	CASSQLGTHGYTF	TGTGCCAGCAGCCAACTAGGGACCCATGGCTACACCTTC
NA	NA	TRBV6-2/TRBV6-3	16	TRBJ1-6	CASSYPTVLGNSPLHF	TGTGCCAGCAGTTACCCGACGGTATTAGGAAATTCACCCCTCCACTTT
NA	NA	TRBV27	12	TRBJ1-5	CASSYEKGPQHF	TGTGCCAGCAGTTACGAAAAGGGGCCCCAGCATTTT
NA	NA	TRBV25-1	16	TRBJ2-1	CASRGTGGSTYNEQFF	TGTGCCAGCAGGGGCACCGGGGGCTCAACTTACAATGAGCAGTTCTTC